The clone carrying this T cell receptor (beta chain) was found once. Its specificity is not known. TCRdb's copy holds only in-frame clones and misses some; the assay was immunoSEQ multiplex PCR. This table has around 220,000 clones, approximately 94% appearing once. V was trimmed by 8 bases and J by 11 bases, leaving 13 bases between them. This CDR3 comprises 11 residues. CDR1 MNHNY and CDR2 SVGAGI come from the germline V gene (reference sequence). This specimen comes from a study of T cell responses to AZD1222 COVID-19 vaccine. Notes on the study in general: Donors, mostly white British, included more females; clonal diversity was possibly underestimated. Close to half of spike-specific TCRs reportedly recognize unmutated variant regions.

The TCR comes from an adult who received the MenACWY meningococcal vaccine as a control. The rearrangement links TRBV6-6 to TRBJ1-3, with D maybe TRBD1 (5 bases). The sample consisted of peripheral blood, taken 28 days after the second dose of the MenACWY control vaccine. The CDR3 loop reads CASGWGEAIYF. Written as DNA, the CDR3 is TGTGCCAGCGGCTGGGGGGAGGCCATATATTTT.